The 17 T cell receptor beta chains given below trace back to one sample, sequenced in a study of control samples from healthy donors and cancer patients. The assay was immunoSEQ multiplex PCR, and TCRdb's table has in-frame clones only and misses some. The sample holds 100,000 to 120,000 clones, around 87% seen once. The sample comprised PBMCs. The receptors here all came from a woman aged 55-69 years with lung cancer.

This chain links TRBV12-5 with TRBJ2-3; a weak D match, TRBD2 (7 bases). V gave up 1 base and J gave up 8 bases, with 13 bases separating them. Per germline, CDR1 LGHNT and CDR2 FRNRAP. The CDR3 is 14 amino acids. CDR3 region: CASGLGQGGGTQYF. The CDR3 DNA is TGTGCTAGTGGTTTGGGACAAGGGGGGGGTACGCAGTATTTT.

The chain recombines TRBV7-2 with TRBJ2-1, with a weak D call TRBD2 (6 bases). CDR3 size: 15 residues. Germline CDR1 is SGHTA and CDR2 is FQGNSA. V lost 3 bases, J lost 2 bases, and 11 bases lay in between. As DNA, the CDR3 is TGTGCCAGCAGCTTTGCAGGGAGGCCCTACAATGAGCAGTTCTTC. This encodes CASSFAGRPYNEQFF.

CDR3: CASSPPGSSAARLNTEAFF. In DNA, the CDR3 is TGTGCCAGCAGCCCCCCCGGGAGCTCAGCCGCTAGATTGAACACTGAAGCTTTCTTT. The rearrangement joins TRBV21-1 to TRBJ1-1. TRBV21-1 is designated a pseudogene. This CDR3 comprises 19 residues.

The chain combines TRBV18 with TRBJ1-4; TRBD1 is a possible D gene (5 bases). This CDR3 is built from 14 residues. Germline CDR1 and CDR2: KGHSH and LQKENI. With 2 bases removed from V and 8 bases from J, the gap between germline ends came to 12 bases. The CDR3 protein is CASSPRDPPEKLFF. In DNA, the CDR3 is TGTGCCAGCTCACCAAGGGACCCGCCCGAAAAACTGTTTTTT.

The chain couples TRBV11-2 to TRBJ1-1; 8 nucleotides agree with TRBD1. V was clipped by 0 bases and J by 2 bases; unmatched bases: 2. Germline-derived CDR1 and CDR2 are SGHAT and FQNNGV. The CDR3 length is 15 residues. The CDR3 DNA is TGTGCCAGCAGCTTAGAGGGGACAGGTAACACTGAAGCTTTCTTT. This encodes CASSLEGTGNTEAFF.

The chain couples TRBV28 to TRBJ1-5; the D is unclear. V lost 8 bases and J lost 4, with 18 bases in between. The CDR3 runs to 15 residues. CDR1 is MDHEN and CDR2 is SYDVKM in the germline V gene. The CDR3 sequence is CASQRTGTSNQPQHF. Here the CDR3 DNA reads TGTGCCAGCCAAAGGACCGGAACGTCGAATCAGCCCCAGCATTTT.

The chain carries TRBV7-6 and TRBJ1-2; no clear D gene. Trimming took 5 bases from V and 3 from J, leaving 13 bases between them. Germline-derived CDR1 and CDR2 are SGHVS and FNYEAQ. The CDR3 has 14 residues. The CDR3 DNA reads TGTGCCAGCAGCACGGGGTTGGGCTACTATGGCTACACCTTC. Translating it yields CASSTGLGYYGYTF.

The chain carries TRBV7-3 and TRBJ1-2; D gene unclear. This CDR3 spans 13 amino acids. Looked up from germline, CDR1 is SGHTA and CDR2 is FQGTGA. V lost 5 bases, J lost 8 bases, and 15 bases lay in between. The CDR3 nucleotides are TGTGCCAGCAGCAGAGACAAGCTCCAAGGCTACACCTTC. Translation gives CASSRDKLQGYTF.

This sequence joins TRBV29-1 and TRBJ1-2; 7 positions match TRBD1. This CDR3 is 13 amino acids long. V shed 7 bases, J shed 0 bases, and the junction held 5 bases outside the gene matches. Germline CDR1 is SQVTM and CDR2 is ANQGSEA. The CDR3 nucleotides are TGCAGCGCTACACAGGGGACTAACTATGGCTACACCTTC. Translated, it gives CSATQGTNYGYTF.

CDR3 sequence reads: CASSFPRDEQYF. For the CDR3, the DNA is TGTGCCAGCAGCTTCCCCAGGGACGAGCAGTACTTC. The V call is TRBV7-8, the J call TRBJ2-7; a possible D gene is TRBD1 (5 bases). The CDR3 spans 12 residues. V lost 3 bases to trimming and J lost 5 bases, with 8 bases between them. Germline V CDR1 and CDR2: SGHVS, FQNEAQ.

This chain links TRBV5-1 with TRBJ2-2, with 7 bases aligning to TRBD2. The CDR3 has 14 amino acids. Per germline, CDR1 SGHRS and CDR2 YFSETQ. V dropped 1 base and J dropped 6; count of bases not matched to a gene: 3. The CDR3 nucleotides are TGCGCCAGCAGCTTGACTAGCGCTGCCGGGGAGCTGTTTTTT. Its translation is CASSLTSAAGELFF.

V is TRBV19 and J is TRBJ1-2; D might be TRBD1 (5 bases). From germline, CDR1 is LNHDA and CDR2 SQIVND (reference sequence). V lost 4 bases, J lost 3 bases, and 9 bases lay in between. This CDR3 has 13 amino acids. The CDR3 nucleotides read TGTGCCAGTAGTACCGACAGTCACTATGGCTACACCTTC. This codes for CASSTDSHYGYTF.

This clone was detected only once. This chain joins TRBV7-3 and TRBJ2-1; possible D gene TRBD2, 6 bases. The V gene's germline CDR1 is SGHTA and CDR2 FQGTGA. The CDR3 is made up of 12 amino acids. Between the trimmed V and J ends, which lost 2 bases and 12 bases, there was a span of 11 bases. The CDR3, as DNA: TGTGCCAGCAGCTTAGATCCCGGGAGGCAGTTCTTC. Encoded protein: CASSLDPGRQFF.

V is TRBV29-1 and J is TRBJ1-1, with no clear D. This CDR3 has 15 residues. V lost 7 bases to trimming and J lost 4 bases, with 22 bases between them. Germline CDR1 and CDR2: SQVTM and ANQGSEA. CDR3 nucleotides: TGCAGCGCCCCGGGCCATATGATAAGTAGCACTGAAGCTTTCTTT. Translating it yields CSAPGHMISSTEAFF.

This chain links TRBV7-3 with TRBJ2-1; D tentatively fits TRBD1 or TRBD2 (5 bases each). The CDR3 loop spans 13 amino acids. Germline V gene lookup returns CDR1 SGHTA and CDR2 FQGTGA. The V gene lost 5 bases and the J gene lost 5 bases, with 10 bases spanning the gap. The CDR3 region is CASSLGPHNEQFF. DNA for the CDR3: TGTGCCAGCAGCCTGGGACCGCACAATGAGCAGTTCTTC.

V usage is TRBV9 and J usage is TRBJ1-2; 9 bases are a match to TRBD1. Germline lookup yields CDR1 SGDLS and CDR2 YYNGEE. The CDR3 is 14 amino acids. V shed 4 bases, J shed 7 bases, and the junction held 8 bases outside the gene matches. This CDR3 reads CASSFGTGIGGYTF. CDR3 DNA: TGTGCCAGCAGCTTCGGGACAGGGATAGGTGGCTACACCTTC.

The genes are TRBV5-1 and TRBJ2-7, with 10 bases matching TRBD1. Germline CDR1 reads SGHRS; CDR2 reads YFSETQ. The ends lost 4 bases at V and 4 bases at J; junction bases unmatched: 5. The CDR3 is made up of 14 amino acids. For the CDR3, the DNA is TGCGCCAGCAGCAGACAGGGGGCGAGTTACGAGCAGTACTTC. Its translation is CASSRQGASYEQYF.